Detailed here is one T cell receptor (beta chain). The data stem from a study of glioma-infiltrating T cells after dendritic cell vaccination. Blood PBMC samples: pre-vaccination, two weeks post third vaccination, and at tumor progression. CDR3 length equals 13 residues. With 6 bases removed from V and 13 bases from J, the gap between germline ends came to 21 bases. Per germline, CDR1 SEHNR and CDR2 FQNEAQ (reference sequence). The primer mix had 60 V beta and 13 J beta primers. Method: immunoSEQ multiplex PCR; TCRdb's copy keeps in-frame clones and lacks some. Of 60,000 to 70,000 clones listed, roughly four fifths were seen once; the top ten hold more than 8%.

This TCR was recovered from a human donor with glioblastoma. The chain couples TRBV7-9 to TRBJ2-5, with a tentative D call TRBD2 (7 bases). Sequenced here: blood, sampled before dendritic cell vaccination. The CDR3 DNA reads TGTGCCAGCAGGGAGTGGATCGCGGGGGCTCCGTACTTC. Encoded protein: CASREWIAGAPYF.